This TCR beta chain was documented in a study of blood T cell repertoires in COVID-19. V shed 4 bases, J shed 0 bases, and the junction held 3 bases outside the gene matches. Germline CDR1 and CDR2: LNHNV and YYDKDF (reference sequence). The CDR3 has 15 residues. This table comes from immunoSEQ multiplex PCR, and its TCRdb copy is limited to in-frame clones, with some not included. Of around 250,000 clones listed, over 70% are singletons. This clone showed up just a few times. The receptor's source is an elderly man with acute or convalescent COVID-19. Sequencing was done on a sample of peripheral blood. V gene TRBV15 combines with J gene TRBJ2-1; 7 nucleotides align to TRBD2. The CDR3 nucleotides are TGTGCCACCAGCAATGGGGGGGGCTCCTACAATGAGCAGTTCTTC. Translation: CATSNGGGSYNEQFF. Drawing the rest from reference TRBV15 and TRBJ2-1, the complete variable domain is DAMVIQNPRYQVTQFGKPVTLSCSQTLNHNVMYWYQQKSSQAPKLLFHYYDKDFNNEADTPDNFQSRRPNTSFCFLDIRSPGLGDTAMYLCATSNGGGSYNEQFFGPGTRLTVL.